This T cell receptor beta chain came from a study of T cell changes during pregnancy in multiple sclerosis. The V gene's germline CDR1 is SEHNR and CDR2 FQNEAQ (reference sequence). V lost 4 bases and J lost 6; bases outside the gene matches: 15. CDR3 length: 17 amino acids. The protocol was immunoSEQ multiplex PCR, while the TCRdb copy is restricted to in-frame clones and leaves out a portion. The sample includes approximately 89,000 clones, around 94% of them seen just once. The sequenced sample was peripheral blood, obtained in the third trimester of pregnancy. The TCR sequence derives from a female donor with multiple sclerosis, enrolled in a pregnancy study. The J gene is TRBJ2-7, the V gene TRBV7-9, with TRBD2 matching 10 bases. CDR3 in DNA: TGTGCCAGCAGCTCCAGCCGCCTAGCGGGAGAGACGGGCGAGCAGTACTTC. Translation: CASSSSRLAGETGEQYF.